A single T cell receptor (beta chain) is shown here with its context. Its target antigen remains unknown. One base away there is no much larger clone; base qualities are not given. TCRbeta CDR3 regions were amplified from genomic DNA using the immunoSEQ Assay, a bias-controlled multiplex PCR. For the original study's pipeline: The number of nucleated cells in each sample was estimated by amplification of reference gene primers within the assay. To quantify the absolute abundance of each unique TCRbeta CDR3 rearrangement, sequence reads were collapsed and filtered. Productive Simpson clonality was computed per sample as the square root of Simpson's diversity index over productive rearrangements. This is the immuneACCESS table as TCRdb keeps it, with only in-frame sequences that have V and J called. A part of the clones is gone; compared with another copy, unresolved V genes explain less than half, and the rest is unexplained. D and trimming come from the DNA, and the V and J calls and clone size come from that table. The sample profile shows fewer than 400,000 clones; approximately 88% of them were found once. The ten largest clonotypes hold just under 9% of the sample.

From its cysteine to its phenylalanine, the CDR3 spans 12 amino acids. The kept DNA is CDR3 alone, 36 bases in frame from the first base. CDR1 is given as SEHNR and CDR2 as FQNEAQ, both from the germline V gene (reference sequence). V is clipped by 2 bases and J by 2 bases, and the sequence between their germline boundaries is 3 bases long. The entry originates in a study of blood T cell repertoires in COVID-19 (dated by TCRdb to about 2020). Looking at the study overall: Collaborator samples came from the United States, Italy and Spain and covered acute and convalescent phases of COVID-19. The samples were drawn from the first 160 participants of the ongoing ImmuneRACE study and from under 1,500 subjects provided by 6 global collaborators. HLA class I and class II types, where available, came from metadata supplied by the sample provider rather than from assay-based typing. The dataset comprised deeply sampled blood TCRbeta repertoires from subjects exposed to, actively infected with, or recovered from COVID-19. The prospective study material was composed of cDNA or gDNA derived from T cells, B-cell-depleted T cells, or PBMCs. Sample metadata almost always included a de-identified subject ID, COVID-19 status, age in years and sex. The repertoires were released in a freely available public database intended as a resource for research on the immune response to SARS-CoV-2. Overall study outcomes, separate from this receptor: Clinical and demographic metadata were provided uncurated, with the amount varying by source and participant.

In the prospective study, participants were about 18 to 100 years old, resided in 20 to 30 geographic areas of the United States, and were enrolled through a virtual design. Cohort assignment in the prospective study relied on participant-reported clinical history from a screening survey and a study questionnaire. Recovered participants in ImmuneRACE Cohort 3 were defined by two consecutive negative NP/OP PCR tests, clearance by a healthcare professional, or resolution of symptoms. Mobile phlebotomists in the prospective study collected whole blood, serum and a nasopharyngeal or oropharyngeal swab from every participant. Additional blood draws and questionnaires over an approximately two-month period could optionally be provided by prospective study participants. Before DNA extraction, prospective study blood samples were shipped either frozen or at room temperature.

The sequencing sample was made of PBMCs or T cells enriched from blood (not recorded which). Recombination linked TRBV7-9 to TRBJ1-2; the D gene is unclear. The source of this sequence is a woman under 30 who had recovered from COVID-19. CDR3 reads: CASSLSNYGYTF. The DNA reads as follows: TGTGCCAGCAGCTTATCGAACTATGGCTACACCTTC.